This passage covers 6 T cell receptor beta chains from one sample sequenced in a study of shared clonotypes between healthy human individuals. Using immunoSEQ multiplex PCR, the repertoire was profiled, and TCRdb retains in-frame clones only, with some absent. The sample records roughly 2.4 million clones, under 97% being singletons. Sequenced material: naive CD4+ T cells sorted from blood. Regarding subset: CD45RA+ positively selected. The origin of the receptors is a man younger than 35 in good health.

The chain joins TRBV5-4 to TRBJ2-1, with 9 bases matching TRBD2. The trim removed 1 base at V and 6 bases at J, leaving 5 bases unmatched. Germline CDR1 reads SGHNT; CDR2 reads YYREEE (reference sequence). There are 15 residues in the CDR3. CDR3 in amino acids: CASSLKLREGNEQFF. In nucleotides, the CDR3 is TGTGCCAGCAGCTTGAAACTGCGGGAGGGCAATGAGCAGTTCTTC.

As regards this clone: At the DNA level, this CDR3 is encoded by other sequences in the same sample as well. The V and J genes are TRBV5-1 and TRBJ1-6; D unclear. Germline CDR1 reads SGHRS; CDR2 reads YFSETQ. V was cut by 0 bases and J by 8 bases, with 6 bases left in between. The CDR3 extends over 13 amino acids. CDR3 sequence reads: CASSLVSDSPLHF. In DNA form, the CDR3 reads TGCGCCAGCAGCTTGGTTTCGGATTCACCCCTCCACTTT.

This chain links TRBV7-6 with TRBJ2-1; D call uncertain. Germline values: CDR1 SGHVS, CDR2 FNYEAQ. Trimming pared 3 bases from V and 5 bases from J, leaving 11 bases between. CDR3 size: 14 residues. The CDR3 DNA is TGTGCCAGCAGCTTTGGACGGTGGGACAATGAGCAGTTCTTC. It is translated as CASSFGRWDNEQFF.

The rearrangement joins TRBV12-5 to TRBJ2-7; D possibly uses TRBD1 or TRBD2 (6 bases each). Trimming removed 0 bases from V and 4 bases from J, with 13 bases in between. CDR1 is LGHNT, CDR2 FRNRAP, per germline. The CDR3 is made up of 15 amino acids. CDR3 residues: CASGLVLGGRYEQYF. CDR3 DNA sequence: TGTGCTAGTGGTTTGGTACTGGGGGGCCGATACGAGCAGTACTTC.

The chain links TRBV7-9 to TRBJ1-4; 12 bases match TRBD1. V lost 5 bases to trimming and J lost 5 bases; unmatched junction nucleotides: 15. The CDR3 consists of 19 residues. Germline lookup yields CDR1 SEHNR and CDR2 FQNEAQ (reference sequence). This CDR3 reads CASSTTPGQGAGGNEKLFF. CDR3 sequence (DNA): TGTGCCAGCAGCACAACTCCGGGACAGGGGGCTGGCGGGAATGAAAAACTGTTTTTT.

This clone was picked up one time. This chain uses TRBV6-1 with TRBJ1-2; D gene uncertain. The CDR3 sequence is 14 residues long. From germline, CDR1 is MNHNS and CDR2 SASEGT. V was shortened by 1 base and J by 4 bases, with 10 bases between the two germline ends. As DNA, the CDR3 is TGTGCCAGCAGTGAAGGCAGTAGACTCTATGGCTACACCTTC. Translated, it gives CASSEGSRLYGYTF.